Presented here are 11 T cell receptor beta chains from one specimen sequenced in a study of T cell changes during pregnancy in multiple sclerosis. Sequenced by immunoSEQ multiplex PCR; TCRdb stores in-frame clones only, minus some. The table lists around 55,000 clones, approximately 94% of them singletons. This specimen consisted of CD8+ T cells from peripheral blood mononuclear cells, obtained in the third trimester of pregnancy. These TCRs come from a female donor with multiple sclerosis, enrolled in a pregnancy study.

V is TRBV19 and J is TRBJ2-1, with D perhaps matching TRBD2 (5 bases). There are 16 residues in the CDR3. In germline, CDR1 is LNHDA, CDR2 SQIVND (reference sequence). With 4 bases removed from V and 2 bases from J, the gap between germline ends came to 15 bases. CDR3 coding DNA: TGTGCCAGTAGTACAACTAGGATACATCCCTACAATGAGCAGTTCTTC. Its translation: CASSTTRIHPYNEQFF.

The chain carries TRBV27 and TRBJ2-1, with D possibly TRBD1 on 5 matching bases. The germline V and J ends were trimmed by 0 bases and 3 bases, with 18 bases remaining between them. Germline CDR1 reads MNHEY; CDR2 reads SMNVEV (reference sequence). CDR3 length equals 18 residues. CDR3: CASSLSFETVAIYNEQFF. The CDR3 nucleotides read TGTGCCAGCAGTTTATCGTTTGAGACAGTCGCTATCTACAATGAGCAGTTCTTC.

This chain uses TRBV13 with TRBJ2-1; 10 bases are a match to TRBD1. Trimming at V came to 0 bases and at J to 8 bases, leaving 1 base not matched to a gene. Germline CDR1 reads PRHDT; CDR2 reads FYEKMQ (reference sequence). CDR3 size: 14 residues. The CDR3 loop is CASSLGGTGDEQFF. The CDR3 nucleotides read TGTGCCAGCAGCTTAGGAGGGACAGGGGATGAGCAGTTCTTC.

V gene TRBV9 combines with J gene TRBJ2-4, with TRBD2 identical over 12 bases. The germline V gene encodes CDR1 SGDLS and CDR2 YYNGEE. V lost 0 bases and J lost 1; bases outside the gene matches: 2. The CDR3 covers 17 residues. The CDR3 DNA sequence: TGTGCCAGCAGCGTAGGACTAGCGGGAGAGGCCAAAAACATTCAGTACTTC. Translation gives CASSVGLAGEAKNIQYF. Full variable domain (outside the CDR3, taken from reference TRBV9 and TRBJ2-4): DSGVTQTPKHLITATGQRVTLRCSPRSGDLSVYWYQQSLDQGLQFLIQYYNGEERAKGNILERFSAQQFPDLHSELNLSSLELGDSALYFCASSVGLAGEAKNIQYFGAGTRLSVL.

The V call is TRBV27, the J call TRBJ2-7; D gene unclear. Looked up from germline, CDR1 is MNHEY and CDR2 is SMNVEV (reference sequence). The CDR3 has 9 amino acids. V lost 4 bases and J 12 bases, leaving 7 bases between the germline ends. CDR3 region: CASSSPPYF. CDR3 DNA: TGTGCCAGCAGTTCTCCCCCGTACTTC.

V and J are TRBV19 and TRBJ2-7; 14 bases are a match to TRBD2. V lost 4 bases to trimming and J lost 5 bases; unmatched junction nucleotides: 10. The CDR3 has 17 amino acids. From germline, CDR1 is LNHDA and CDR2 SQIVND (reference sequence). The CDR3 protein is CASSKPGLAGVSDEQYF. The CDR3 DNA reads TGTGCCAGTAGTAAACCGGGACTAGCGGGAGTATCCGACGAGCAGTACTTC.

The V gene is TRBV7-2, the J gene TRBJ2-3; 9 positions match TRBD2. In germline, CDR1 is SGHTA, CDR2 FQGNSA. The CDR3 is made up of 18 amino acids. V lost 5 bases to trimming and J lost 0 bases; unmatched junction nucleotides: 12. The CDR3 DNA follows: TGTGCCAGCAGCGCCTGGAGGCTAGCGGGGACTAGCACAGATACGCAGTATTTT. This encodes CASSAWRLAGTSTDTQYF.

The chain recombines TRBV2 with TRBJ2-3; the D gene is possibly TRBD2 (6 bases). The germline V gene has CDR1 SNHLY and CDR2 FYNNEI. V shed 5 bases and J shed 7 bases, with 22 bases lying between them. The CDR3 loop spans 16 amino acids. CDR3 nucleotides: TGTGCCAGCAGTCCCTTTAGCGGCCCCCTTAGGCATACGCAGTATTTT. It encodes CASSPFSGPLRHTQYF.

V usage is TRBV6-5 and J usage is TRBJ1-2; D uncertain. The CDR3 is 14 residues long. Germline CDR1 MNHEY, CDR2 SVGAGI. V gave up 6 bases and J gave up 4 bases, with 15 bases separating them. This CDR3 is CASSYRTGGYGYTF. The CDR3, as DNA: TGTGCCAGCAGCTATCGTACGGGAGGCTATGGCTACACCTTC.

This clone was observed a single time. This chain uses TRBV19 with TRBJ1-5; 7 bases map to TRBD1. V shed 5 bases, J shed 4 bases, and the junction held 17 bases outside the gene matches. The CDR3 loop spans 18 amino acids. Germline V lookup: CDR1 LNHDA, CDR2 SQIVND (reference sequence). CDR3 in DNA: TGTGCCAGTAGTCCTGACCCCCAGGGGGGCCAGGGTAATCAGCCCCAGCATTTT. Amino acid sequence: CASSPDPQGGQGNQPQHF.

The chain links TRBV7-8 to TRBJ2-5; TRBD1 agrees at 7 bases. After removal of 5 bases from V and 3 bases from J, the junction contained 9 bases not matched to a gene. The germline gives CDR1 SGHVS, CDR2 FQNEAQ. The CDR3 has 15 amino acids. CDR3 residues: CASSELAGTEETQYF. The CDR3 DNA reads TGTGCCAGCAGCGAATTAGCCGGGACAGAAGAGACCCAGTACTTC.